This paragraph covers one T cell receptor beta chain sequence. As handled by the study authors: The assay estimated nucleated cells by amplifying reference gene primers. Profiled with immunoSEQ multiplex PCR; TCRdb holds only in-frame clones, not every one. V, J and clone size reflect that table, while D and trimming were determined from the DNA. This table holds 250,000 to 400,000 clones, around 89% found once. Enrolled during active infection, Seattle patients were then followed longitudinally. The data are from a study of blood T cell repertoires in COVID-19. Study-level information: Sources were T cells, B-cell-depleted T cells, or PBMCs; the material itself was cDNA or gDNA.

Germline V CDR1 and CDR2: MNHEY, SVGAGI. V shed 6 bases and J shed 4 bases, with 15 bases lying between them. The CDR3 has 14 amino acids. This chain joins TRBV6-5 and TRBJ1-2; D is uncertain. This receptor was obtained from a woman aged 25 to 39 with COVID-19, enrolled during active disease. Sequences were obtained from peripheral blood. CDR3 nucleotides: TGTGCCAGCAGGTCTCTGAAAGACACCTATGGCTACACCTTC. As protein: CASRSLKDTYGYTF.